Given below is one T cell receptor (beta chain) in context. Here immunoSEQ multiplex PCR was the method, and the copy in TCRdb shows in-frame clones only, minus some. The profile shows a few hundred thousand clones, 85% to 90% of them singletons. The germline CDR1 and CDR2 sequences are SGDLS and YYNGEE. J was trimmed by 4 bases and V by 4 bases; bases with no gene match: 6. The CDR3 has 15 residues. The sample is drawn from a study of blood T cell repertoires in COVID-19. Looking at the study overall: Both acute and convalescent COVID-19 samples were obtained from the United States, Italy and Spain.

Adults between roughly 18 and 100 years of age took part from fewer than 30 US areas. The source of this sequence is a man aged 30 to 45 who had recovered from COVID-19. Material for sequencing was PBMCs or T cells enriched from blood (not recorded which). The chain has TRBV9 and TRBJ2-2, with 8 positions matching TRBD2. The CDR3 spells CASSPSGSGTGELFF. The CDR3 DNA follows: TGTGCCAGCAGCCCAAGCGGGAGTGGCACCGGGGAGCTGTTTTTT.